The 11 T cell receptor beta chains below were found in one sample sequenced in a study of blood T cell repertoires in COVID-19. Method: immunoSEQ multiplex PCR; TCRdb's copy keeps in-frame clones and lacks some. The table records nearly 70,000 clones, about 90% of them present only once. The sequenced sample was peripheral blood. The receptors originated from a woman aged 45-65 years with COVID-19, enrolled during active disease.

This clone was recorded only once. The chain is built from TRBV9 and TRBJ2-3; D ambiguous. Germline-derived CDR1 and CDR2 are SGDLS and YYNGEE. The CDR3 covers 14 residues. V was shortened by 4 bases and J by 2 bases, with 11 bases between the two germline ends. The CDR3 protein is CASSPGSSTDTQYF. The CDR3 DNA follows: TGTGCCAGCAGCCCCGGGTCCTCCACAGATACGCAGTATTTT.

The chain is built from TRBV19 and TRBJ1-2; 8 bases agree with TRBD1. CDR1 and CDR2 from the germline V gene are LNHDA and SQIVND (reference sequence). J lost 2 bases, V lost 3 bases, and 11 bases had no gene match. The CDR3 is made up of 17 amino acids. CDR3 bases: TGTGCCAGTAGTATCCACTCGGCAGGGGGCATCAACTATGGCTACACCTTC. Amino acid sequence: CASSIHSAGGINYGYTF.

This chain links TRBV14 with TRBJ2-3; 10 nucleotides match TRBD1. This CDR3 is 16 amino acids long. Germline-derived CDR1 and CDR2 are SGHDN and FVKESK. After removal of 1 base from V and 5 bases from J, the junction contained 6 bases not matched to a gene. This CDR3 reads CASSQVDRGLEDTQYF. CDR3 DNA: TGTGCCAGCAGCCAAGTTGACAGGGGGCTGGAAGATACGCAGTATTTT.

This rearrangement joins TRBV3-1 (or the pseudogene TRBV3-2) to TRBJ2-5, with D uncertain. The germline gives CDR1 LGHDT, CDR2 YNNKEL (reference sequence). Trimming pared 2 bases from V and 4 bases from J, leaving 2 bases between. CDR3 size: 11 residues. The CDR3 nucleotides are TGTGCCAGCAGCCAACGAGAGACCCAGTACTTC. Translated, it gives CASSQRETQYF.

The CDR3, as DNA: TGTGCCAGCAGCTTACAACAGACCACCGGGGAGCTGTTTTTT. Protein product: CASSLQQTTGELFF. The chain links TRBV7-6 to TRBJ2-2; no reliable D call. The CDR3 loop spans 14 amino acids. The V end lost 2 bases, the J end lost 4 bases, and 8 bases lay between the germline ends. Germline V gene sequence: CDR1 SGHVS, CDR2 FNYEAQ.

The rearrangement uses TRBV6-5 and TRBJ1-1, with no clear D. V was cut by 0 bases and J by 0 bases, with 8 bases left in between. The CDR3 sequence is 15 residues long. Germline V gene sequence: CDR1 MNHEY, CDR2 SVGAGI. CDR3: CASSYSEQLNTEAFF. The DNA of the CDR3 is TGTGCCAGCAGTTACTCTGAACAGCTGAACACTGAAGCTTTCTTT.

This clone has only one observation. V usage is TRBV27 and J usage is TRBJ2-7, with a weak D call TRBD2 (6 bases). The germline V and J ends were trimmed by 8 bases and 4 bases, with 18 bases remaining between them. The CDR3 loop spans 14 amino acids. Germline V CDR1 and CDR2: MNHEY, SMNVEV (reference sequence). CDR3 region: CASWDSGGTYEQYF. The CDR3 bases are TGTGCCAGCTGGGACTCGGGCGGAACTTACGAGCAGTACTTC.

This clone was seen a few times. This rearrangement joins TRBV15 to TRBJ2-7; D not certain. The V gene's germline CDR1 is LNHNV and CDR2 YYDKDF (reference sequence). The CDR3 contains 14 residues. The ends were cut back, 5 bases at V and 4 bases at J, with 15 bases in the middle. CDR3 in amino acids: CATSYGTESYEQYF. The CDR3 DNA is TGTGCCACCAGCTACGGTACAGAGAGTTACGAGCAGTACTTC.

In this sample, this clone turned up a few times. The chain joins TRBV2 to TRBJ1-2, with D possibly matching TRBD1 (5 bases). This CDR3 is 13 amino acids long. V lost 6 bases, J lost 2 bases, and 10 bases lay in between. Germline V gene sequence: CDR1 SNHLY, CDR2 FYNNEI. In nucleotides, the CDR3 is TGTGCCAGCAGCCTGACAGCCAACTATGGCTACACCTTC. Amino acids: CASSLTANYGYTF.

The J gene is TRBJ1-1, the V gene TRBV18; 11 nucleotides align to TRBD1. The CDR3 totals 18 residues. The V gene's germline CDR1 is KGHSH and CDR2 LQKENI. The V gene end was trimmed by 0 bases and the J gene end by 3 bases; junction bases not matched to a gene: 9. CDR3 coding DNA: TGTGCCAGCTCACCACCGATAGGGACAGGGGGGAGTGACACTGAAGCTTTCTTT. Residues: CASSPPIGTGGSDTEAFF. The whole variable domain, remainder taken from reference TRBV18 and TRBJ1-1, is NAGVMQNPRHLVRRRGQEARLRCSPMKGHSHVYWYRQLPEEGLKFMVYLQKENIIDESGMPKERFSAEFPKEGPSILRIQQVVRGDSAAYFCASSPPIGTGGSDTEAFFGQGTRLTVV.

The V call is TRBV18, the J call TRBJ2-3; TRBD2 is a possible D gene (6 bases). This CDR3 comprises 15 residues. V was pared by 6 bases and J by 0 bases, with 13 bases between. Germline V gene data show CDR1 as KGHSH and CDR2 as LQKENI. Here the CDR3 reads CASSPWDWSTDTQYF. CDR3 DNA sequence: TGTGCCAGCTCCCCGTGGGACTGGAGCACAGATACGCAGTATTTT.